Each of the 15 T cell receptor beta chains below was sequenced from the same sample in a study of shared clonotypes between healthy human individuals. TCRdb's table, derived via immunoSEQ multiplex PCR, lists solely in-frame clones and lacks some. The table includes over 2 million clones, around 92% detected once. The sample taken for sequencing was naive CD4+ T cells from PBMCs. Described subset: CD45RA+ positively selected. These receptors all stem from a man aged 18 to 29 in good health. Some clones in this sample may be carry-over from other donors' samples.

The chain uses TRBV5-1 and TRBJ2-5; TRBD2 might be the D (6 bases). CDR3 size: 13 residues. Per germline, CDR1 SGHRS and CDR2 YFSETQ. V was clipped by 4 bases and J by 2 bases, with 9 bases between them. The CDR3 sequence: CASSGGIQETQYF. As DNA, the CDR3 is TGCGCCAGCAGCGGCGGGATTCAAGAGACCCAGTACTTC.

The CDR3 nucleotides are TGTGCCAGCAGCTCCGACAGGGAACCAGCTTTCTTT. It specifies CASSSDREPAFF. This chain uses TRBV11-1 with TRBJ1-1, with TRBD1 matching 7 bases. Looked up from germline, CDR1 is SGHAT and CDR2 is FQDESV (reference sequence). This CDR3 has 12 residues. V was pared by 4 bases and J by 10 bases, with 6 bases of the junction left unmatched.

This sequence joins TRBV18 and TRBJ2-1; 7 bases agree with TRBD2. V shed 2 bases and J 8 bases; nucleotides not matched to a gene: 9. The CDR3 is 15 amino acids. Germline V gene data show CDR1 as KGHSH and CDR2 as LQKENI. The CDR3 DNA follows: TGTGCCAGCTCACCAACGCGCGGGAGAGGGGATGAGCAGTTCTTC. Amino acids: CASSPTRGRGDEQFF. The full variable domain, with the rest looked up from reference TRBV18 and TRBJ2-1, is NAGVMQNPRHLVRRRGQEARLRCSPMKGHSHVYWYRQLPEEGLKFMVYLQKENIIDESGMPKERFSAEFPKEGPSILRIQQVVRGDSAAYFCASSPTRGRGDEQFFGPGTRLTVL.

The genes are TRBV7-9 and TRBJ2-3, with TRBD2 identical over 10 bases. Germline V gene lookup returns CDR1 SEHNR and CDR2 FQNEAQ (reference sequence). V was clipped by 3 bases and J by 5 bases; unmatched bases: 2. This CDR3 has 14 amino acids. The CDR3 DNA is TGTGCCAGCAGCTTCGGACTAGCGGTAGATACGCAGTATTTT. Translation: CASSFGLAVDTQYF.

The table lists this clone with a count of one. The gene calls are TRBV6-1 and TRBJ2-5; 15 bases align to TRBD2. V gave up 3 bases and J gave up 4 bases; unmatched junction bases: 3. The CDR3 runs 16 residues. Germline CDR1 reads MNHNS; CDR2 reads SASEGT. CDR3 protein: CASSDLGLAGGETQYF. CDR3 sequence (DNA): TGTGCCAGCAGTGATTTGGGACTAGCGGGAGGAGAGACCCAGTACTTC.

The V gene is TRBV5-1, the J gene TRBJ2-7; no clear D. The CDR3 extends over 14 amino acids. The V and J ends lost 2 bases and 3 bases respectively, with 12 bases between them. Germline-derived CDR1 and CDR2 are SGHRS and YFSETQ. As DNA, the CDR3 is TGCGCCAGCAGCTTTGAATTTGGTGTCTACGAGCAGTACTTC. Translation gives CASSFEFGVYEQYF.

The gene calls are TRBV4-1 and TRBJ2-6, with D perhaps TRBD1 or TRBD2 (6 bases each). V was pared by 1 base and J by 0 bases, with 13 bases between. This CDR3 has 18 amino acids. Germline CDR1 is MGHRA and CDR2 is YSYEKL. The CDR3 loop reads CASSQAPGANSGANVLTF. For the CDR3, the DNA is TGCGCCAGCAGCCAAGCCCCGGGGGCCAACTCTGGGGCCAACGTCCTGACTTTC.

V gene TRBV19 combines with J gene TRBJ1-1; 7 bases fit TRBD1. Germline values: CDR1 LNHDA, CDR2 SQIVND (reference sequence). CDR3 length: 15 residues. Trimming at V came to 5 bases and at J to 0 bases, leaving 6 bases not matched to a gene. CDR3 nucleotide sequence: TGTGCCAGTAGTGCGACGGGACAGATGAACACTGAAGCTTTCTTT. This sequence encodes CASSATGQMNTEAFF.

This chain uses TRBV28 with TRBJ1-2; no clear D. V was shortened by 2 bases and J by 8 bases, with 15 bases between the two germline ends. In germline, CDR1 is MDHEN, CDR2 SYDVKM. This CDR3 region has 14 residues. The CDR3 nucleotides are TGTGCCAGCAGTTTAAGTGGGCCTGGACGGGGCTACACCTTC. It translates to CASSLSGPGRGYTF.

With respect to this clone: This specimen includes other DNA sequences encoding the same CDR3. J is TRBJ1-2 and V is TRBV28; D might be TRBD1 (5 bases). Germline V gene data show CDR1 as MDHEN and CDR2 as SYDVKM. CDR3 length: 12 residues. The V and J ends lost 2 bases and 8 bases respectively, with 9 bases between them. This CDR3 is CASSLPGGGYTF. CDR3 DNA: TGTGCCAGCAGTTTACCCGGGGGGGGCTACACCTTC.

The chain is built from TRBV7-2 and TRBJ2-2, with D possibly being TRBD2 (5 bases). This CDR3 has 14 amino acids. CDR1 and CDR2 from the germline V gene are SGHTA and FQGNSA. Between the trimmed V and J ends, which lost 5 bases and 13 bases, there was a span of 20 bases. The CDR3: CASSPGLAATRLFF. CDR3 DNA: TGTGCCAGCAGCCCTGGACTGGCCGCGACGAGGCTGTTTTTT. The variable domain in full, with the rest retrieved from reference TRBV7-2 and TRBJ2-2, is GAGVSQSPSNKVTEKGKDVELRCDPISGHTALYWYRQSLGQGLEFLIYFQGNSAPDKSGLPSDRFSAERTGGSVSTLTIQRTQQEDSAVYLCASSPGLAATRLFFGEGSRLTVL.

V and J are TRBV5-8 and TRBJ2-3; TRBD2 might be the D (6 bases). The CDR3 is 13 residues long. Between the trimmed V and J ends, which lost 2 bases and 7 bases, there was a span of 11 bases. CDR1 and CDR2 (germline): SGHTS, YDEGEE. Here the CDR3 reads CASSFAGSNTQYF. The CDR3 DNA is TGTGCCAGCAGCTTCGCGGGATCGAATACGCAGTATTTT.

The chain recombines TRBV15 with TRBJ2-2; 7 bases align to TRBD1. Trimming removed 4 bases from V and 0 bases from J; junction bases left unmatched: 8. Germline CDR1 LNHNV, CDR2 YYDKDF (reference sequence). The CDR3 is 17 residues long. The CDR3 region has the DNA TGTGCCACCAGCACGTCCCCGGGACAGACGAACACCGGGGAGCTGTTTTTT. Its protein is CATSTSPGQTNTGELFF.

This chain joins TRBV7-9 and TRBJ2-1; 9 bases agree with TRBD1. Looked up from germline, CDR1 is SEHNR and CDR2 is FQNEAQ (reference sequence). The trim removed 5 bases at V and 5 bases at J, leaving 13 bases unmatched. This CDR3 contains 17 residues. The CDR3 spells CASSGVPGQGINNEQFF. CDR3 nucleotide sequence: TGTGCCAGCAGCGGCGTCCCGGGACAGGGCATTAACAATGAGCAGTTCTTC.

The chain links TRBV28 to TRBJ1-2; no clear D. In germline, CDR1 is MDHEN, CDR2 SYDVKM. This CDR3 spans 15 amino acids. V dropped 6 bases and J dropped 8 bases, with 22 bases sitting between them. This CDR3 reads CASRYGGGQETGYTF. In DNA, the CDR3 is TGTGCCAGCAGGTATGGTGGCGGGCAGGAGACGGGCTACACCTTC.